Presented here are 23 T cell receptor beta chains from one specimen sequenced in a study of cytomegalovirus exposure and HLA in healthy donors. Sequencing was performed with immunoSEQ multiplex PCR; in TCRdb, only in-frame clones are kept and a portion is missing. The sample lists 120,000 or so clones, around 87% occurring once. Material: PBMCs. These receptors were taken from a woman under 40 in good health and CMV-seropositive.

The chain employs TRBV27 and TRBJ2-6, with D perhaps matching TRBD2 (5 bases). The V gene's germline CDR1 is MNHEY and CDR2 SMNVEV (reference sequence). The CDR3 loop spans 18 amino acids. With 3 bases removed from V and 4 bases from J, the gap between germline ends came to 19 bases. The CDR3 nucleotides are TGTGCCAGCAGTTTCCTCCCGGGGATGGGGTCCGGGGCCAACGTCCTGACTTTC. The encoded protein is CASSFLPGMGSGANVLTF.

The rearrangement links TRBV7-6 to TRBJ1-1; possibly TRBD1 for D (6 bases). V was clipped by 1 base and J by 4 bases, with 13 bases between them. The CDR3 is 15 residues long. Germline V lookup: CDR1 SGHVS, CDR2 FNYEAQ. DNA of the CDR3: TGTGCCAGCAGCTTAGGGGGGGGCGCGGGCACTGAAGCTTTCTTT. Its translation is CASSLGGGAGTEAFF.

The rearrangement links TRBV9 to TRBJ2-7; 11 bases are a match to TRBD2. This CDR3 has 13 residues. Germline loops: CDR1 SGDLS, CDR2 YYNGEE. Losses at the gene ends were 3 bases for V and 6 bases for J; bases not matched to a gene: 2. CDR3 protein: CASSAGTSGEQYF. CDR3 DNA sequence: TGTGCCAGCAGCGCAGGGACTAGCGGCGAGCAGTACTTC.

This clone was observed a handful of times. The CDR3 sequence is CASGRVNQPQHF. In DNA form, the CDR3 reads TGTGCCAGCGGCAGGGTAAATCAGCCCCAGCATTTT. The genes are TRBV2 and TRBJ1-5; D may be TRBD1 (5 bases). CDR3 length equals 12 residues. CDR1 and CDR2 (germline): SNHLY, FYNNEI. The V gene lost 8 bases and the J gene lost 4 bases, with 9 bases spanning the gap. Looking up the rest from reference TRBV2 and TRBJ1-5 gives the full variable domain: EPEVTQTPSHQVTQMGQEVILRCVPISNHLYFYWYRQILGQKVEFLVSFYNNEISEKSEIFDDQFSVERPDGSNFTLKIRSTKLEDSAMYFCASGRVNQPQHFGDGTRLSIL.

The chain recombines TRBV7-8 with TRBJ1-5; D perhaps matches TRBD1 (5 bases). The V gene's germline CDR1 is SGHVS and CDR2 FQNEAQ. The CDR3 length is 15 residues. With 2 bases removed from V and 2 bases from J, the gap between germline ends came to 10 bases. DNA of the CDR3: TGTGCCAGCAGCTTAAATCAGGGTGGCAATCAGCCCCAGCATTTT. Translating gives CASSLNQGGNQPQHF.

V and J are TRBV18 and TRBJ1-6, with a tentative D call TRBD1 (6 bases). CDR1 is KGHSH, CDR2 LQKENI, per germline. V was pared by 7 bases and J by 12 bases, with 13 bases between. The CDR3 contains 12 residues. DNA of the CDR3: TGTGCCAGCTACGGGGAACAGGGACCCCTCCACTTT. It is translated as CASYGEQGPLHF.

The V call is TRBV7-3, the J call TRBJ2-2, with 11 bases matching TRBD2. CDR3 length: 16 residues. Unmatched junction bases numbered 3, after V lost 1 base and J lost 5 bases. From germline, CDR1 is SGHTA and CDR2 FQGTGA. For the CDR3, the DNA is TGTGCCAGCAGCTTAATTCTAGCGGGAGGTACCGGGGAGCTGTTTTTT. Protein sequence: CASSLILAGGTGELFF.

The chain employs TRBV4-1 and TRBJ2-3; 16 bases line up with TRBD2. The CDR3 is made up of 17 amino acids. Germline CDR1 is MGHRA and CDR2 is YSYEKL. V shed 5 bases and J 5 bases; nucleotides not matched to a gene: 7. CDR3 nucleotide sequence: TGCGCCAGCAGCGAAGGGACTAGCGGGAGGGCCGTAGATACGCAGTATTTT. As protein: CASSEGTSGRAVDTQYF.

The chain links TRBV6-5 to TRBJ2-7; TRBD1 agrees at 7 bases. Germline values: CDR1 MNHEY, CDR2 SVGAGI. CDR3 length equals 14 residues. The V gene end was trimmed by 3 bases and the J gene end by 3 bases; junction bases not matched to a gene: 5. DNA for the CDR3: TGTGCCAGCAGTTATAGACAGGGAGACTACGAGCAGTACTTC. It yields the protein CASSYRQGDYEQYF.

V is TRBV20-1 and J is TRBJ1-3; D is unclear. This CDR3 has 11 residues. CDR1 is DFQATT and CDR2 is SNEGSKA in the germline V gene (reference sequence). Trimming took 0 bases from V and 6 from J, leaving 3 bases between them. The CDR3 loop is CSARDLNTIYF. Written as DNA, the CDR3 is TGCAGTGCTAGAGATCTAAACACCATATATTTT.

The V and J genes are TRBV2 and TRBJ2-2, with a weak D call TRBD2 (5 bases). The CDR3 is 14 amino acids. With 8 bases removed from V and 1 base from J, the gap between germline ends came to 11 bases. In germline, CDR1 is SNHLY, CDR2 FYNNEI. The CDR3 loop is CASLAEVNTGELFF. In DNA form, the CDR3 reads TGTGCCAGCCTGGCGGAGGTGAACACCGGGGAGCTGTTTTTT.

The gene calls are TRBV6-5 and TRBJ1-5, with 10 bases fitting TRBD1. The CDR3 sequence is 13 residues long. Germline V gene lookup returns CDR1 MNHEY and CDR2 SVGAGI. J gave up 9 bases and V 6 bases, and 5 bases lay outside the gene matches. The CDR3 is CASRRTGGWPQHF. The CDR3 DNA reads as TGTGCCAGCAGACGGACAGGGGGATGGCCCCAGCATTTT.

The chain couples TRBV5-1 to TRBJ2-3, with 8 bases that match TRBD2. Trimming at V came to 3 bases and at J to 1 base, leaving 4 bases not matched to a gene. The CDR3 is 15 amino acids. Germline assignment: CDR1 SGHRS and CDR2 YFSETQ. The CDR3 sequence is CASSYAGGGTDTQYF. CDR3 coding DNA: TGCGCCAGCAGCTACGCGGGGGGCGGCACAGATACGCAGTATTTT.

The chain employs TRBV23-1 and TRBJ1-1; 11 positions match TRBD1. TRBV23-1 is identified as an open reading frame with a role that is uncertain. Germline trimming cut 6 bases from V and 4 bases from J; bases unmatched to any gene: 13. This CDR3 has 17 amino acids. CDR3 protein: CASSLTRDRGCFTEAFF. Written as DNA, the CDR3 is TGCGCCAGCAGCCTAACCCGGGACAGGGGGTGTTTCACTGAAGCTTTCTTT.

The J gene is TRBJ1-1, the V gene TRBV7-2; TRBD1 is a possible D gene (5 bases). CDR3 length: 14 residues. Trimming removed 3 bases from V and 5 bases from J, with 13 bases in between. CDR1 is SGHTA and CDR2 is FQGNSA in the germline V gene. In DNA form, the CDR3 reads TGTGCCAGCAGCTTCAGGGATGGGTCAACTGAAGCTTTCTTT. Translation: CASSFRDGSTEAFF.

The rearrangement joins TRBV7-9 to TRBJ2-1; D uncertain. V shed 5 bases and J shed 0 bases, with 17 bases lying between them. The CDR3 has 17 residues. Germline CDR1 is SEHNR and CDR2 is FQNEAQ (reference sequence). The CDR3 DNA is TGTGCCAGCAGCCACCACACCTTACCGGGCTCCTACAATGAGCAGTTCTTC. Translating gives CASSHHTLPGSYNEQFF.

This rearrangement joins TRBV15 to TRBJ2-3; 7 bases agree with TRBD2. CDR3 length: 14 residues. Germline CDR1 and CDR2: LNHNV and YYDKDF (reference sequence). V gave up 2 bases and J gave up 6 bases; unmatched junction bases: 5. This CDR3 reads CATSRILAMDTQYF. The DNA for the CDR3 is TGTGCCACCAGCAGAATACTAGCGATGGATACGCAGTATTTT.

The chain has TRBV6-1 and TRBJ1-2; TRBD1 matches at 7 bases. The J segment lost 4 bases and the V segment lost 1 base, leaving 3 bases of the junction unmatched. CDR3 length equals 14 residues. Germline V CDR1 and CDR2: MNHNS, SASEGT. The CDR3 DNA reads TGTGCCAGCAGTGAAGGCCAGGGGGTCTATGGCTACACCTTC. Translating it yields CASSEGQGVYGYTF.

The chain's CDR3 is CASSGPGGAGYGYTF. In DNA form, the CDR3 reads TGTGCCAGCAGCGGCCCCGGGGGGGCAGGCTATGGCTACACCTTC. V usage is TRBV9 and J usage is TRBJ1-2, with D possibly TRBD1 on 6 matching bases. Germline V gene sequence: CDR1 SGDLS, CDR2 YYNGEE. This CDR3 contains 15 residues. The V end lost 3 bases, the J end lost 4 bases, and 16 bases lay between the germline ends. Full variable domain (outside the CDR3, taken from reference TRBV9 and TRBJ1-2): DSGVTQTPKHLITATGQRVTLRCSPRSGDLSVYWYQQSLDQGLQFLIQYYNGEERAKGNILERFSAQQFPDLHSELNLSSLELGDSALYFCASSGPGGAGYGYTFGSGTRLTVV.

This clone was detected once. The rearrangement links TRBV11-3 to TRBJ2-1; 7 nucleotides match TRBD1. Trimming removed 4 bases from V and 2 bases from J; junction bases left unmatched: 2. Germline values: CDR1 SGHNT, CDR2 YENEEA. This CDR3 has 14 amino acids. The CDR3 is CASSYQGAYNEQFF. The CDR3 bases are TGTGCCAGCAGCTACCAGGGGGCCTACAATGAGCAGTTCTTC.

V gene TRBV9 combines with J gene TRBJ2-1; TRBD1 matches at 8 bases. J lost 4 bases, V lost 4 bases, and 7 bases had no gene match. This CDR3 has 15 residues. Germline V gene sequence: CDR1 SGDLS, CDR2 YYNGEE. CDR3 region: CASSQGTGVYNEQFF. CDR3 coding DNA: TGTGCCAGCAGCCAAGGGACAGGAGTATACAATGAGCAGTTCTTC.

The chain has TRBV11-2 and TRBJ2-3; TRBD2 matches 8 bases. V lost 4 bases, J lost 2 bases, and 8 bases stayed unmatched. CDR3 length: 16 amino acids. CDR1 SGHAT and CDR2 FQNNGV come from the germline V gene. The CDR3 loop is CASSSSSGPFTDTQYF. DNA for the CDR3: TGTGCCAGCAGCTCTTCTAGCGGGCCCTTCACAGATACGCAGTATTTT.

The chain carries TRBV28 and TRBJ2-1; 7 bases align to TRBD2. The CDR3 sequence is 14 residues long. V lost 10 bases and J lost 7; bases outside the gene matches: 13. Germline V lookup: CDR1 MDHEN, CDR2 SYDVKM. The CDR3 DNA reads as TGTGCCACTAACACGGGAGGCCTGCGGAATGAGCAGTTCTTC. It is translated as CATNTGGLRNEQFF. The whole variable domain, remainder taken from reference TRBV28 and TRBJ2-1, is DVKVTQSSRYLVKRTGEKVFLECVQDMDHENMFWYRQDPGLGLRLIYFSYDVKMKEKGDIPEGYSVSREKKERFSLILESASTNQTSMYLCATNTGGLRNEQFFGPGTRLTVL.